This TCR beta chain is drawn from a study of T cell responses to AZD1222 COVID-19 vaccine. Libraries were prepared by immunoSEQ multiplex PCR; TCRdb keeps only in-frame clonotypes and omits some of them. The sample consists of about 110,000 clones, over 85% of them appearing once. Pooling of second doses given at about 4 or about 12 weeks was done. For this clone: Its antigen is as yet unknown.

J was trimmed by 3 bases and V by 4 bases; bases with no gene match: 17. The CDR3 spans 20 residues. CDR1 is SGHRS, CDR2 YFSETQ, per germline. Overall study results and limits: Distributed over spike, vaccine-associated CD4 TCRs predominated at 160-218 and 743-854. Scientists sampled the repertoires only once the peak T cell response had passed. Among spike-specific TCRs, nearly half reportedly target unmutated variant regions.

The chain carries TRBV5-1 and TRBJ2-2, with 11 positions matching TRBD2. The specimen comprised peripheral blood, sampled 28 days after the second AZD1222 dose. The receptor's source is an adult who received the AZD1222 COVID-19 vaccine. The chain's CDR3 is CASSPTSGGPPGRDTGELFF. The CDR3, as DNA: TGCGCCAGCAGCCCTACTAGCGGGGGCCCTCCCGGACGGGACACCGGGGAGCTGTTTTTT.